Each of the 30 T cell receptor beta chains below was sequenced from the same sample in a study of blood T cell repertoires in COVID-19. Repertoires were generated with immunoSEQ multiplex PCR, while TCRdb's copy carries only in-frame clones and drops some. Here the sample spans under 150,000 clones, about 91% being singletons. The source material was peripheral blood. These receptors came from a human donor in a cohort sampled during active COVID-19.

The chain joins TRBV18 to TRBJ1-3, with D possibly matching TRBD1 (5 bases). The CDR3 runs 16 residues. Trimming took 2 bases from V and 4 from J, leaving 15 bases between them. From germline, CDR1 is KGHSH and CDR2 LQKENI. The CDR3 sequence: CASSPRVGAEGNTIYF. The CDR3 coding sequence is TGTGCCAGCTCACCAAGGGTAGGGGCCGAAGGAAACACCATATATTTT. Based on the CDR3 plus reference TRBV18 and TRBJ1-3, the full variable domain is NAGVMQNPRHLVRRRGQEARLRCSPMKGHSHVYWYRQLPEEGLKFMVYLQKENIIDESGMPKERFSAEFPKEGPSILRIQQVVRGDSAAYFCASSPRVGAEGNTIYFGEGSWLTVV.

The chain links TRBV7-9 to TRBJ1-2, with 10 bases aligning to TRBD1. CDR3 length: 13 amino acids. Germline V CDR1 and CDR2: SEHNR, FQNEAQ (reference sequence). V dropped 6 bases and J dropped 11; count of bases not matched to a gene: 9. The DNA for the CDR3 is TGTGCCAGCAGTTGGGACAGGGGTACGGGGTACACCTTC. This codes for CASSWDRGTGYTF.

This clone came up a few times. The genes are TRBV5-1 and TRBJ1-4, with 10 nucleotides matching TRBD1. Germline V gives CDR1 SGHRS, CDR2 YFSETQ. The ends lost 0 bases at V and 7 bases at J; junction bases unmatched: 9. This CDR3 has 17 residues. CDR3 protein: CASSLVPGTGASEKLFF. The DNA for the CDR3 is TGCGCCAGCAGCTTGGTCCCTGGGACAGGGGCGAGTGAAAAACTGTTTTTT.

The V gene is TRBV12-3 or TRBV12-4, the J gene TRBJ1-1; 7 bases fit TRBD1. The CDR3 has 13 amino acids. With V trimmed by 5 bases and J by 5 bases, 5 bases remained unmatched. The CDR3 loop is CASSQDRATEAFF. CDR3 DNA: TGTGCCAGCAGTCAAGACAGGGCGACTGAAGCTTTCTTT.

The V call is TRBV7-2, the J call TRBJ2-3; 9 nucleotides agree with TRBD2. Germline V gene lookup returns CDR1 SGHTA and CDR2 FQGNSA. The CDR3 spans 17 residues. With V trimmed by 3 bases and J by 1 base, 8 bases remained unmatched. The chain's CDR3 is CASSFAGGGAGTDTQYF. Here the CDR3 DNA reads TGTGCCAGCAGCTTCGCTGGCGGGGGGGCCGGCACAGATACGCAGTATTTT.

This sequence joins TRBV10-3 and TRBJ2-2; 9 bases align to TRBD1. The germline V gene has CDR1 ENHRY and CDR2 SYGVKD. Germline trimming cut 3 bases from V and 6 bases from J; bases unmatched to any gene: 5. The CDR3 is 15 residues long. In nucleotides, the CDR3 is TGTGCCATCAGTGATGGGACAGGGAGGGCCGGGGAGCTGTTTTTT. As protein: CAISDGTGRAGELFF.

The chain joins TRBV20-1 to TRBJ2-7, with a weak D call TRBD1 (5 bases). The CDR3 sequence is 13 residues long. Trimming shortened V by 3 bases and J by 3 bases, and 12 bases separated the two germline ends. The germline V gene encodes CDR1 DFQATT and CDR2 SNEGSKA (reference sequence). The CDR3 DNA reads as TGCAGTGCTAGTCAGACAGCTAACTACGAGCAGTACTTC. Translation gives CSASQTANYEQYF.

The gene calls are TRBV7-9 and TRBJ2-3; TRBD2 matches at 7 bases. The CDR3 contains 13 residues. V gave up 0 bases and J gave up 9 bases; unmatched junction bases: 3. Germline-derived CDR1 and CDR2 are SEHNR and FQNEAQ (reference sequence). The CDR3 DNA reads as TGTGCCAGCAGCTTAGCGCGGGAGCGAACGCAGTATTTT. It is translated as CASSLARERTQYF.

CDR3 sequence (DNA): TGTGCCACGAGTGAGCGGGGAAGCCATAATTCACCCCTCCACTTT. Its protein product is CATSERGSHNSPLHF. The chain carries TRBV10-3 and TRBJ1-6; D not certain. Germline values: CDR1 ENHRY, CDR2 SYGVKD. Trimming removed 10 bases at V and 5 bases at J, with 18 bases between. This CDR3 contains 15 residues.

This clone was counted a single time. CDR3 loop: CASRPNMGQGRDTQYF. CDR3 DNA: TGTGCCAGCAGGCCTAATATGGGACAGGGGAGGGATACGCAGTATTTT. V is TRBV7-6 and J is TRBJ2-3; 10 nucleotides match TRBD1. CDR1 and CDR2 (germline): SGHVS, FNYEAQ. The V segment lost 6 bases and the J segment 6 bases; nucleotides outside the gene matches: 12. The CDR3 length is 16 residues.

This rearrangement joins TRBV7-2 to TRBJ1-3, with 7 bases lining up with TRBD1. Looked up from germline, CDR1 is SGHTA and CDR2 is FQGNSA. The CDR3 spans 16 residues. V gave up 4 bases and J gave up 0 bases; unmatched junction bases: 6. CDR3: CASSSTGVSSGNTIYF. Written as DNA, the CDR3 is TGTGCCAGCAGCTCAACAGGGGTGAGCTCTGGAAACACCATATATTTT.

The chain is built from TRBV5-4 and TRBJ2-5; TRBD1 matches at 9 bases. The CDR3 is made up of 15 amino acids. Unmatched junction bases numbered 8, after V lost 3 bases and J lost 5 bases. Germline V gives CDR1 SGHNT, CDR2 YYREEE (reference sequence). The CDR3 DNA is TGTGCCAGCAGCTCGGGACAGGGACTCCGGGAGACCCAGTACTTC. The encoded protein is CASSSGQGLRETQYF. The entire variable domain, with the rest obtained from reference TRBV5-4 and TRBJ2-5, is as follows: ETGVTQSPTHLIKTRGQQVTLRCSSQSGHNTVSWYQQALGQGPQFIFQYYREEENGRGNFPPRFSGLQFPNYSSELNVNALELDDSALYLCASSSGQGLRETQYFGPGTRLLVL.

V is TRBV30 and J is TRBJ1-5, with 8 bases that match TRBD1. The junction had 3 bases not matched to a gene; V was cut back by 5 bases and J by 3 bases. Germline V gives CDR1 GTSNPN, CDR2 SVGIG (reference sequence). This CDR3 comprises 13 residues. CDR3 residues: CAWQQGANQPQHF. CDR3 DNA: TGTGCCTGGCAGCAGGGGGCCAATCAGCCCCAGCATTTT. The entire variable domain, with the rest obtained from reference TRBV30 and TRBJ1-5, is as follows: SQTIHQWPATLVQPVGSPLSLECTVEGTSNPNLYWYRQAAGRGLQLLFYSVGIGQISSEVPQNLSASRPQDRQFILSSKKLLLSDSGFYLCAWQQGANQPQHFGDGTRLSIL.

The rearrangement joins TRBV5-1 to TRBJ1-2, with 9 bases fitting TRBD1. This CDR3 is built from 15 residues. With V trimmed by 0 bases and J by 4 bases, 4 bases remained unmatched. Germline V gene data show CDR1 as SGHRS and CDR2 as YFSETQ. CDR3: CASSLGLGQGYGYTF. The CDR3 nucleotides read TGCGCCAGCAGCTTGGGATTGGGACAGGGCTATGGCTACACCTTC.

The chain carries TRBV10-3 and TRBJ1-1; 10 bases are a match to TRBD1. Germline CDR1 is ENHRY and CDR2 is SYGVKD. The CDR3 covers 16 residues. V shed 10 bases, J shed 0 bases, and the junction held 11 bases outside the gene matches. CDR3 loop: CATRQGARSMNTEAFF. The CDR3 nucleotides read TGTGCCACTAGACAGGGGGCGCGAAGCATGAACACTGAAGCTTTCTTT.

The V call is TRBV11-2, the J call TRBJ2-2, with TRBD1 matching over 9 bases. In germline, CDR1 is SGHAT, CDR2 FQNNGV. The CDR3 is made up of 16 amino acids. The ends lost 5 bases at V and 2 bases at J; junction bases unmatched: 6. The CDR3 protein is CASSPDRGGNTGELFF. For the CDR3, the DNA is TGTGCCAGCAGCCCAGACAGGGGGGGTAACACCGGGGAGCTGTTTTTT. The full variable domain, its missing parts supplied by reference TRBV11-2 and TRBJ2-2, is EAGVAQSPRYKIIEKRQSVAFWCNPISGHATLYWYQQILGQGPKLLIQFQNNGVVDDSQLPKDRFSAERLKGVDSTLKIQPAKLEDSAVYLCASSPDRGGNTGELFFGEGSRLTVL.

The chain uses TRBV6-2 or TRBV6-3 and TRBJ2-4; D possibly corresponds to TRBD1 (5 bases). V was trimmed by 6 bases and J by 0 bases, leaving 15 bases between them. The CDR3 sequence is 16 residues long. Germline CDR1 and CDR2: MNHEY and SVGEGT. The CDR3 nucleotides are TGTGCCAGCAGCCCTACCGATGGGGCAGCCAAAAACATTCAGTACTTC. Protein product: CASSPTDGAAKNIQYF.

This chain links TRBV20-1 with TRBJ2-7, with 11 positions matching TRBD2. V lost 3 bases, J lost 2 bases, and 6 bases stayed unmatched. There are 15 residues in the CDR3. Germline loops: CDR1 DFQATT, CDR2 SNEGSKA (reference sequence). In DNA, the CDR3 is TGCAGTGCTAGTGGAGTAGCGGGGGGGCCCTACGAGCAGTACTTC. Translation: CSASGVAGGPYEQYF.

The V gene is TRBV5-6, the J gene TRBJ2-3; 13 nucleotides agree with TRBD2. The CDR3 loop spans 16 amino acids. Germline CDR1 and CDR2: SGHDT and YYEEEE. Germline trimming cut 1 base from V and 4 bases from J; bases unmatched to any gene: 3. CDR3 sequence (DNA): TGTGCCAGCAGCTTGACTAGCGGGGGGGCCGCAGATACGCAGTATTTT. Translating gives CASSLTSGGAADTQYF.

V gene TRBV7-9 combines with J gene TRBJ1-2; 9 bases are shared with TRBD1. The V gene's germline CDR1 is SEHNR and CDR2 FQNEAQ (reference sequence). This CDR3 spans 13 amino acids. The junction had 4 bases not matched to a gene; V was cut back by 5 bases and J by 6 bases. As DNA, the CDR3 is TGTGCCAGCAGCCCACAGGGGGCAAATGGCTACACCTTC. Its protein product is CASSPQGANGYTF.

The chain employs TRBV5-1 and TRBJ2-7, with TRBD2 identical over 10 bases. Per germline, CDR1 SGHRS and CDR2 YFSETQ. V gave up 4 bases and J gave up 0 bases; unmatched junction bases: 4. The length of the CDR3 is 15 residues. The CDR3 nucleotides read TGCGCCAGCAGCGTTAGCGGGGGGTCCTCCTACGAGCAGTACTTC. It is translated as CASSVSGGSSYEQYF.

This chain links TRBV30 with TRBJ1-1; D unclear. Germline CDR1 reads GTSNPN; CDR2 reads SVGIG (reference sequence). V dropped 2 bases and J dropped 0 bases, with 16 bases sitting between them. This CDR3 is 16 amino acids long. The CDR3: CAWSPPGGSMNTEAFF. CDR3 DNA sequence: TGTGCCTGGAGTCCGCCGGGTGGGTCAATGAACACTGAAGCTTTCTTT.

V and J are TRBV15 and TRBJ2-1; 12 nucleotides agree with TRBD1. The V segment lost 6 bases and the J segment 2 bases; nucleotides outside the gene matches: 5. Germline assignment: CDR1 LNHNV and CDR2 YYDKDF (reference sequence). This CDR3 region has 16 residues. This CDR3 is CATSDGTGGPYNEQFF. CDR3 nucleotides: TGTGCCACCAGTGATGGGACAGGGGGCCCCTACAATGAGCAGTTCTTC.

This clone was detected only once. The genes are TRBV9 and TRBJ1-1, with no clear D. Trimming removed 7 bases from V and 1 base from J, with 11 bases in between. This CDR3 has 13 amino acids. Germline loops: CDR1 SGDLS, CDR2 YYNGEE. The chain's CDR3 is CASAEGGNTEAFF. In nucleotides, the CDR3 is TGTGCCAGCGCAGAGGGAGGGAACACTGAAGCTTTCTTT.

The CDR3 DNA reads as TGCGCCAGCAGCTTGGCGGGACTAGCGGCCAATGAGCAGTTCTTC. Translating it yields CASSLAGLAANEQFF. This sequence joins TRBV5-1 and TRBJ2-1; 11 positions agree with TRBD2. The CDR3 is made up of 15 amino acids. Germline-derived CDR1 and CDR2 are SGHRS and YFSETQ. The J segment lost 6 bases and the V segment lost 0 bases, leaving 2 bases of the junction unmatched.

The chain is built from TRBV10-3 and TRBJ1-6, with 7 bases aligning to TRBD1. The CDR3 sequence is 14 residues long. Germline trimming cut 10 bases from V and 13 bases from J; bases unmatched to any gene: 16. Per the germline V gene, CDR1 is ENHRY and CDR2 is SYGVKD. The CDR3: CATGDAGGKEPLHF. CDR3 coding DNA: TGTGCCACGGGAGATGCAGGGGGAAAGGAGCCCCTCCACTTT.

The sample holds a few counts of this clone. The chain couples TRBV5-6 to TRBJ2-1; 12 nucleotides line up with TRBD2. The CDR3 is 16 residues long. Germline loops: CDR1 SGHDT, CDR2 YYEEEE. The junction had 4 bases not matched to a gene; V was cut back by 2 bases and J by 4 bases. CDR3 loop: CASSFGGTSGYNEQFF. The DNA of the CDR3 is TGTGCCAGCAGCTTCGGGGGGACTAGCGGGTACAATGAGCAGTTCTTC. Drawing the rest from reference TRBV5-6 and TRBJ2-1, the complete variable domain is DAGVTQSPTHLIKTRGQQVTLRCSPKSGHDTVSWYQQALGQGPQFIFQYYEEEERQRGNFPDRFSGHQFPNYSSELNVNALLLGDSALYLCASSFGGTSGYNEQFFGPGTRLTVL.

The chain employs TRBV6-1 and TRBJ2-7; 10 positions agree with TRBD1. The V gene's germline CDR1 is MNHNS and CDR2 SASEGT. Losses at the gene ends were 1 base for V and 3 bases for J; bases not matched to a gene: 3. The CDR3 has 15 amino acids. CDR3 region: CASSEEGDRGYEQYF. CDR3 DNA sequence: TGTGCCAGCAGTGAAGAGGGGGACAGGGGCTACGAGCAGTACTTC.

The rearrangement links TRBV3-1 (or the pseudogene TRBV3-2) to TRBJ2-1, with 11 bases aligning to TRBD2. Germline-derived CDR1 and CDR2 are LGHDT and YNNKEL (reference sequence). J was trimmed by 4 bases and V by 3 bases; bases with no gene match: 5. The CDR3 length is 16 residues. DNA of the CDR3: TGTGCCAGCAGCCAGGTAGCGGGGGGGCTGTACAATGAGCAGTTCTTC. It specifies CASSQVAGGLYNEQFF.

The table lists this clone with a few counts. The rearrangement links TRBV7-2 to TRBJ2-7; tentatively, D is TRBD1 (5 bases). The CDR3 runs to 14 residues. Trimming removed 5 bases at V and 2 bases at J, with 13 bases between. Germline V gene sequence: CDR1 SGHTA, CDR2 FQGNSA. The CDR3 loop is CASSPTEPPYEQYF. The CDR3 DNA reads TGTGCCAGCAGCCCGACAGAACCCCCCTACGAGCAGTACTTC.